Listed below are T cell receptor beta chains from one sample, sequenced in a study of spatial heterogeneity in lung cancer. From the 5' RACE reads, TCRdb called clonotypes with MiXCR, one entry per CDR3 protein. The table includes about 80,000 distinct CDR3 sequences, under 8.5% detected once. The sequenced sample was PBMCs, obtained at surgery. The receptors were sampled from a male donor with early-stage non-small cell lung cancer. Both conserved end residues are part of each CDR3. A D gene is named only where the DNA matches it firmly. Part of the rows lack a size; the others show once, few, many or a class for expanded clones.

J	V	D	length	size	CDR3	DNA
TRBJ1-5	TRBV4-3	-	15	few	CASSQELSSNQPQHF	TGCGCCAGCAGCCAAGAACTCTCTAGCAATCAGCCCCAGCATTTT
TRBJ1-1	TRBV5-1	-	14	-	CASSSDGPYTEAFF	TGCGCCAGCAGCTCAGACGGACCCTACACTGAAGCTTTCTTT
TRBJ1-1	TRBV15	-	13	-	CATSRVLRLEAFF	TGTGCCACCAGCAGGGTGCTCAGGTTGGAAGCTTTCTTT
TRBJ1-3	TRBV6-6	-	15	few	CASSHSTGNGNTIYF	TGTGCCAGCAGCCACTCCACAGGGAATGGAAACACCATATATTTT
TRBJ1-2	TRBV4-1	-	16	few	CASSQGPPTGTYGYTF	TGCGCCAGCAGCCAAGGACCTCCGACAGGCACCTATGGCTACACCTTC
TRBJ1-1	TRBV6-1	-	19	few	CASSEARFRLGTMNTEAFF	TGTGCCAGCAGTGAAGCTCGGTTTAGATTAGGCACCATGAACACTGAAGCTTTCTTT
TRBJ2-7	TRBV9	TRBD2	14	many	CASSVASGSYEQYF	TGTGCCAGCAGCGTAGCTAGCGGGTCCTACGAGCAGTACTTC
TRBJ2-1	TRBV7-2	-	13	-	CASSLDQGMGQFF	TGTGCCAGCAGCTTAGACCAGGGTATGGGGCAGTTCTTC
TRBJ1-1	TRBV29-1	-	10	-	CSVWDFEAFF	TGCAGCGTTTGGGACTTTGAAGCTTTCTTT
TRBJ2-1	TRBV11-2	TRBD2	17	many	CASTTLSGRTSYNEQFF	TGTGCCAGCACTACACTTAGCGGGAGGACATCCTACAATGAGCAGTTCTTC
TRBJ2-7	TRBV5-1	-	14	many	CASRSGRGSYEQYF	TGCGCCAGCAGGTCCGGACGGGGTTCCTACGAGCAGTACTTC
TRBJ2-1	TRBV11-2	TRBD2	16	-	CASSELAGVRYNEQFF	TGTGCCAGCTCGGAACTAGCGGGAGTTAGGTACAATGAGCAGTTCTTC
TRBJ2-2	TRBV4-3	-	14	few	CASSRRWGTGELFF	TGCGCCAGCAGCCGCCGATGGGGCACCGGGGAGCTGTTTTTT
TRBJ1-1	TRBV30	-	12	few	CAWSVVNTEAFF	TGTGCCTGGAGTGTAGTGAACACTGAAGCTTTCTTT
TRBJ2-5	TRBV6-2/TRBV6-3	-	11	-	CASNNQETQYF	TGTGCCAGCAATAACCAAGAGACCCAGTACTTC
TRBJ2-1	TRBV5-4	TRBD2	16	few	CASSPGGSSAYNEQFF	TGTGCCAGCAGCCCAGGCGGGAGTTCCGCCTACAATGAGCAGTTCTTC
TRBJ2-3	TRBV9	TRBD2	15	many	CASSKGTSPTDTQYF	TGTGCCAGCAGCAAAGGGACTAGCCCCACAGATACGCAGTATTTT
TRBJ2-2	TRBV6-4	-	13	many	CASSDPATGELFF	TGTGCCAGCAGTGACCCGGCCACCGGGGAGCTGTTTTTT
TRBJ1-1	TRBV27	-	14	many	CASSGWNMNTEAFF	TGTGCCAGCAGTGGGTGGAACATGAACACTGAAGCTTTCTTT
TRBJ2-3	TRBV20-1	TRBD2	15	many	CSASSGSARTDTQYF	TGCAGTGCCTCTAGCGGGAGTGCCCGCACAGATACGCAGTATTTT
TRBJ2-5	TRBV2	TRBD1	14	-	CASSTGGTVETQYF	TGTGCCAGCAGCACAGGGGGGACTGTTGAGACCCAGTACTTC
TRBJ1-5	TRBV5-6	TRBD1	14	many	CASSYSGGGQPQHF	TGTGCCAGCAGCTACTCAGGGGGGGGCCAGCCCCAGCATTTT
TRBJ2-3	TRBV29-1	-	14	many	CSVGKTTSTDTQYF	TGCAGCGTTGGTAAAACTACTAGCACAGATACGCAGTATTTT
TRBJ2-7	TRBV10-3	-	16	many	CAISRSEALPGFEQYF	TGTGCCATCAGCCGGAGTGAGGCGCTCCCAGGTTTCGAGCAGTACTTC
TRBJ2-3	TRBV12-3/TRBV12-4	TRBD2	16	-	CASSLGGGGLADTQYF	TGTGCCAGCAGTTTAGGGGGCGGGGGGCTCGCCGATACGCAGTATTTT
TRBJ2-1	TRBV29-1	TRBD2	13	many	CSVPSGSHAEQFF	TGCAGCGTCCCTAGCGGGAGTCATGCTGAGCAGTTCTTC
TRBJ1-1	TRBV7-3	TRBD1	14	many	CASSLKGASTEAFF	TGTGCCAGCAGCTTAAAGGGGGCGAGCACTGAAGCTTTCTTT
TRBJ2-7	TRBV6-6	TRBD1	13	many	CASRPGQAYEQYF	TGTGCCAGCAGACCCGGACAGGCCTACGAGCAGTACTTC
TRBJ1-1	TRBV24-1	-	14	many	CATSVFGRGDEAFF	TGTGCCACCAGTGTGTTCGGTCGAGGGGATGAAGCTTTCTTT
TRBJ2-1	TRBV19	-	18	many	CASSVLSLDASSYNEQFF	TGTGCCAGTAGTGTCCTTTCCTTGGACGCTAGCTCCTACAATGAGCAGTTCTTC
TRBJ2-7	TRBV10-3	-	13	many	CATGDPTSYEQYF	TGTGCCACAGGGGACCCTACCTCCTACGAGCAGTACTTC
TRBJ2-7	TRBV27	-	14	-	CASSPSGRLGEQYF	TGTGCCAGCAGTCCTTCGGGACGGCTCGGGGAGCAGTACTTC
TRBJ1-1	TRBV5-1	-	11	-	CASWMNTEAFF	TGCGCCAGCTGGATGAACACTGAAGCTTTCTTT
TRBJ1-5	TRBV19	-	14	-	CASSTSGAAGPQHF	TGTGCCAGTAGTACATCAGGGGCCGCCGGGCCCCAGCATTTT
TRBJ1-5	TRBV6-2/TRBV6-3	TRBD1	19	many	CASSYSETGTAYSNQPQHF	TGTGCCAGCAGTTACTCGGAAACCGGGACAGCTTATAGCAATCAGCCCCAGCATTTT
TRBJ2-5	TRBV28	TRBD1	15	-	CASSAGTGGQETQYF	TGTGCCAGCAGTGCCGGGACAGGGGGCCAAGAGACCCAGTACTTC
TRBJ2-1	TRBV11-2	TRBD1	16	many	CASRPSGTAPYNEQFF	TGTGCCAGCAGGCCCTCCGGGACAGCCCCCTACAATGAGCAGTTCTTC
TRBJ1-4	TRBV20-1	-	12	-	CSASGPEKKLFF	TGCAGTGCTAGTGGACCTGAAAAAAAACTGTTTTTT
TRBJ1-4	TRBV10-3	-	13	few	CAISIRTNEKLFF	TGTGCCATCAGTATTCGAACTAATGAAAAACTGTTTTTT
TRBJ2-7	TRBV20-1	-	15	-	CSARGGLAVSYEQYF	TGCAGTGCTAGAGGGGGGCTAGCGGTCTCCTACGAGCAGTACTTC
TRBJ1-5	TRBV12-3/TRBV12-4	TRBD1	14	-	CASSRQGGHQPQHF	TGTGCCAGCAGTAGACAGGGGGGCCATCAGCCCCAGCATTTT
TRBJ2-1	TRBV24-1	-	15	-	CATSDPGRENNEQFF	TGTGCCACCAGTGATCCGGGACGGGAAAACAATGAGCAGTTCTTC
TRBJ2-1	TRBV19	-	14	-	CASRGHVSVGEQFF	TGTGCCAGTAGGGGACACGTGTCGGTCGGGGAGCAGTTCTTC
TRBJ2-2	TRBV24-1	TRBD1	15	-	CATSGDRENTGELFF	TGTGCCACCAGCGGGGACAGGGAGAACACCGGGGAGCTGTTTTTT
TRBJ1-4	TRBV2	-	15	many	CASSAQGTTNEKLFF	TGTGCCAGCAGTGCACAGGGCACAACTAATGAAAAACTGTTTTTT
TRBJ2-5	TRBV7-2	-	12	many	CASSFIRETQYF	TGTGCCAGCAGCTTCATCCGTGAGACCCAGTACTTC
TRBJ2-7	TRBV18	TRBD2	18	few	CASSPKDFGSGATYEQYF	TGTGCCAGCTCACCGAAGGACTTTGGTAGCGGGGCTACCTACGAGCAGTACTTC
TRBJ2-1	TRBV7-2	-	17	many	CASSQWVSTSSYNEQFF	TGTGCCAGCAGCCAATGGGTTTCCACGAGCTCCTACAATGAGCAGTTCTTC
TRBJ2-2	TRBV6-2/TRBV6-3	-	14	few	CATRDRPGVGELFF	TGTGCCACCCGAGACAGGCCGGGCGTCGGGGAGCTGTTTTTT
TRBJ2-2	TRBV2	TRBD1	15	few	CASSRTGGDTGELFF	TGTGCCAGCAGTCGGACAGGCGGCGACACCGGGGAGCTGTTTTTT
TRBJ2-7	TRBV7-9	-	12	few	CASSQQDYEQYF	TGTGCCAGCAGCCAGCAAGACTACGAGCAGTACTTC